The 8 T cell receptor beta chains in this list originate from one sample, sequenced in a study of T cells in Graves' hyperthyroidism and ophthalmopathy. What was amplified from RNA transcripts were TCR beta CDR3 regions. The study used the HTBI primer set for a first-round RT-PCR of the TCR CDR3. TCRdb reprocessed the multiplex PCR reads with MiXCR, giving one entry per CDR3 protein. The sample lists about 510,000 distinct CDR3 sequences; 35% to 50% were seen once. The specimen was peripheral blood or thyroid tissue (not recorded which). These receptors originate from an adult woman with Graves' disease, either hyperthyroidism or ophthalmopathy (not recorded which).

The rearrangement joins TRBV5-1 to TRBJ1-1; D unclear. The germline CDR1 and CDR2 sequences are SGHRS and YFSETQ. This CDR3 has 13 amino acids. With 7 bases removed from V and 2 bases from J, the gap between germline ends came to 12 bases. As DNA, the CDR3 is TGCGCCAGCCACCACACCGTTAACACTGAAGCTTTCTTT. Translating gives CASHHTVNTEAFF.

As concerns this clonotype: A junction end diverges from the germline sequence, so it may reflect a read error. The CDR3 spells CPSRPPGQGAGYGYTF. For the CDR3, the DNA is TGTCCCAGCAGACCACCGGGACAGGGGGCAGGCTATGGCTACACCTTC. This sequence joins TRBV2 and TRBJ1-2; 12 bases agree with TRBD1. The CDR3 is 16 residues long. Germline V gene data show CDR1 as SNHLY and CDR2 as FYNNEI. Supplemented by reference TRBV2 and TRBJ1-2, the full variable domain reads EPEVTQTPSHQVTQMGQEVILRCVPISNHLYFYWYRQILGQKVEFLVSFYNNEISEKSEIFDDQFSVERPDGSNFTLKIRSTKLEDSAMYFCPSRPPGQGAGYGYTFGSGTRLTVV.

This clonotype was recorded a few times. The DNA of the CDR3 is TGTGCCGGTGATTCTGGGGCCAACGTCCTGACTTTC. This translates into CAGDSGANVLTF. The chain employs TRBV2 and TRBJ2-6; no reliable D call. V was pared by 11 bases and J by 1 base, with 6 bases between. This CDR3 spans 12 amino acids. In germline, CDR1 is SNHLY, CDR2 FYNNEI.

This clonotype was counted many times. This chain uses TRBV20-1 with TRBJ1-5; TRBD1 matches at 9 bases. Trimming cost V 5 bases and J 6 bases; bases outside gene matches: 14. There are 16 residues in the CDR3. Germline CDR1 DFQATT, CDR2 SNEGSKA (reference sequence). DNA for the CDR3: TGCAGTGCTGGAAGGGCGGACAGGGGCCATGGTCAGCCCCAGCATTTT. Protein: CSAGRADRGHGQPQHF.

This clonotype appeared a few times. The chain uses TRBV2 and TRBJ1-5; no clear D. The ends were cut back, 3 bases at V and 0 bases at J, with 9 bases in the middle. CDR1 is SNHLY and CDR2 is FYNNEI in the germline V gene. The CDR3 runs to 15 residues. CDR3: CASSDKVNSNQPQHF. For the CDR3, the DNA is TGTGCCAGCAGTGATAAGGTTAATAGCAATCAGCCCCAGCATTTT.

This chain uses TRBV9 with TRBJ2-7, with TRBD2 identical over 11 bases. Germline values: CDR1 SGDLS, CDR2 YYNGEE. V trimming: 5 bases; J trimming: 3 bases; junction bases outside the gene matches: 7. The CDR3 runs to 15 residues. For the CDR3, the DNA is TGTGCCAGCAGGCCTCCGGGACTAGCGGTCTACGAGCAGTACTTC. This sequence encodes CASRPPGLAVYEQYF.

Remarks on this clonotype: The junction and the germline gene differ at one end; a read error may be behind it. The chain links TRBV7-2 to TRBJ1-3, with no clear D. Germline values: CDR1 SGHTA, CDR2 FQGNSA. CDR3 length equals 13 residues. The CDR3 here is CASSLVGLNTVYF. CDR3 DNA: TGTGCCAGCAGCTTAGTAGGGTTAAACACCGTATATTTT.

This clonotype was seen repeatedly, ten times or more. The CDR3 reads CASSKRMNTEAFF. The DNA of the CDR3 is TGTGCCAGCTCCAAGAGGATGAACACTGAAGCTTTCTTT. This rearrangement joins TRBV12-3 or TRBV12-4 to TRBJ1-1; D uncertain. Trimming stripped 8 bases from V and 0 bases from J, with 10 bases between. The CDR3 extends over 13 amino acids.